This T cell receptor beta chain stems from a study of T cell responses to AZD1222 COVID-19 vaccine. Only in-frame clones appear in the TCRdb table, and some are missing; sequencing was by immunoSEQ multiplex PCR. The sample includes approximately 76,000 clones, approximately 88% of them seen just once. The CDR3 spans 14 residues. V shed 3 bases, J shed 7 bases, and the junction held 9 bases outside the gene matches. Germline values: CDR1 SGHRS, CDR2 YFSETQ. The material sequenced was peripheral blood, taken on day 0 of AZD1222 vaccination. The chain recombines TRBV5-1 with TRBJ2-5; 7 positions match TRBD1. This sequence was found in an adult in good health. The DNA for the CDR3 is TGCGCCAGCAGCTCAGACAGCGCAGGGGGGACCCAGTACTTC. It is translated as CASSSDSAGGTQYF. The full variable domain, its missing parts supplied by reference TRBV5-1 and TRBJ2-5, is KAGVTQTPRYLIKTRGQQVTLSCSPISGHRSVSWYQQTPGQGLQFLFEYFSETQRNKGNFPGRFSGRQFSNSRSEMNVSTLELGDSALYLCASSSDSAGGTQYFGPGTRLLVL.